Below, one TCR beta chain is given with its context. Its antigen is still unknown. Relapse after autologous stem cell transplantation occurred in every patient, and brentuximab vedotin exposure varied. Patients reached a best response of complete response, partial response or progressive disease. The sample originates from a study of PD-1 blockade in classical Hodgkin lymphoma. Study-wide findings and caveats: As was reported, newly diagnosed patients showed lower baseline TCR diversity than healthy donors did. Possibly reflecting disease activity or prior therapy, repertoire differences have causes that remain undefined.

Produced via immunoSEQ multiplex PCR; TCRdb's table is partial and in-frame only. The sample carries approximately 100,000 clones, roughly 90% recorded once. The CDR3 contains 15 residues. Germline-derived CDR1 and CDR2 are SGDLS and YYNGEE. Trimming removed 0 bases from V and 2 bases from J, with 11 bases in between. The chain employs TRBV9 and TRBJ2-5; no definite D call. This TCR was sampled from a human donor with classical Hodgkin lymphoma. The source material was peripheral blood mononuclear cells (PBMCs), sampled at baseline. For the CDR3, the DNA is TGTGCCAGCAGCGTAGGTGGCAACTCTCAAGAGACCCAGTACTTC. Protein sequence: CASSVGGNSQETQYF.